One and the same sample provided the 20 T cell receptor beta chains below, sequenced in a study of T cells in Graves' hyperthyroidism and ophthalmopathy. RNA transcripts served as the template for amplifying TCR beta CDR3 regions. First-round RT-PCR targeting the TCR CDR3 was performed with the HTBI primer set. TCRdb processed the multiplex PCR reads anew with MiXCR; each CDR3 protein has one entry. The sample consists of approximately 710,000 distinct CDR3 sequences, 17% of them appearing once. The sample was blood. These receptors came from a man aged 45-65 years with Graves' hyperthyroidism.

This clonotype showed up many times. V is TRBV30 and J is TRBJ1-1; no clear D gene. Trimming took off 1 base at V and 4 bases at J, with 19 bases between the two ends. CDR1 is GTSNPN, CDR2 SVGIG, per germline (reference sequence). The CDR3 sequence is 16 residues long. The CDR3 region has the DNA TGTGCCTGGAGTGCTAACGGAGCCCCTAAAGGCACTGAAGCTTTCTTT. This sequence encodes CAWSANGAPKGTEAFF.

Many counts were recorded for this clonotype. The chain uses TRBV12-3 or TRBV12-4 and TRBJ2-7; 8 nucleotides agree with TRBD2. This CDR3 is built from 15 residues. Germline trimming cut 5 bases from V and 2 bases from J; bases unmatched to any gene: 8. The DNA of the CDR3 is TGTGCCAGCAGTGCCGTACTAGCGGAGGCCTACGAGCAGTACTTC. It yields the protein CASSAVLAEAYEQYF.

This chain uses TRBV28 with TRBJ2-1, with D perhaps matching TRBD2 (5 bases). Trimming shortened V by 1 base and J by 1 base, and 17 bases separated the two germline ends. The CDR3 has 18 amino acids. The germline V gene encodes CDR1 MDHEN and CDR2 SYDVKM. As DNA, the CDR3 is TGTGCCAGCAGTTTATTTCCCCGGCCAGAGGGTTCCTACAATGAGCAGTTCTTC. Its protein is CASSLFPRPEGSYNEQFF.

This clonotype was picked up a small number of times. The chain uses TRBV7-9 and TRBJ2-1; D is perhaps TRBD2 (6 bases). Germline V gene data show CDR1 as SEHNR and CDR2 as FQNEAQ (reference sequence). V was clipped by 4 bases and J by 3 bases, with 19 bases between them. CDR3 length: 17 residues. CDR3 sequence reads: CASSSKVAEPFYNEQFF. DNA for the CDR3: TGTGCCAGCAGCTCTAAGGTAGCGGAACCCTTCTACAATGAGCAGTTCTTC.

The chain uses TRBV6-2 or TRBV6-3 and TRBJ2-7; tentative D call: TRBD2 (6 bases). Deletions cut 2 bases from V and 3 bases from J, with 11 bases between. In germline, CDR1 is MNHEY, CDR2 SVGEGT. This CDR3 is 14 amino acids long. The CDR3: CASSYDLGGYEQYF. The DNA of the CDR3 is TGTGCCAGCAGTTACGATCTGGGGGGCTACGAGCAGTACTTC.

This clonotype was counted a few times. V usage is TRBV7-9 and J usage is TRBJ2-7; TRBD2 might be the D (7 bases). CDR3 size: 12 residues. The germline gives CDR1 SEHNR, CDR2 FQNEAQ (reference sequence). V was cut by 4 bases and J by 9 bases, with 13 bases left in between. The CDR3 protein is CASSSPGGAQYF. DNA for the CDR3: TGTGCCAGCAGCTCCCCTGGGGGGGCGCAGTACTTC.

This clonotype has a handful of counts. The chain has TRBV30 and TRBJ2-7, with 9 bases aligning to TRBD2. The CDR3 spans 12 residues. The V segment lost 6 bases and the J segment 0 bases; nucleotides outside the gene matches: 0. CDR1 GTSNPN and CDR2 SVGIG come from the germline V gene (reference sequence). CDR3 region: CACSGSSYEQYF. CDR3 nucleotide sequence: TGTGCCTGTAGCGGGAGCTCCTACGAGCAGTACTTC.

Many counts were recorded for this clonotype. This rearrangement joins TRBV2 to TRBJ2-1; tentatively, D is TRBD1 (6 bases). Per the germline V gene, CDR1 is SNHLY and CDR2 is FYNNEI. CDR3 length: 11 residues. Trimming removed 6 bases at V and 12 bases at J, with 12 bases between. The CDR3 loop reads CASSATGMQFF. CDR3 sequence (DNA): TGTGCCAGCAGCGCAACAGGGATGCAGTTCTTC.

This clonotype was seen at least ten times. The J gene is TRBJ1-5, the V gene TRBV28, with a weak D call TRBD1 (5 bases). Deletions cut 2 bases from V and 3 bases from J, with 11 bases between. CDR3 length equals 15 residues. Germline values: CDR1 MDHEN, CDR2 SYDVKM. In DNA form, the CDR3 reads TGTGCCAGCAGTTTACAGGGAGGGCTCAATCAGCCCCAGCATTTT. This translates into CASSLQGGLNQPQHF.

In this sample, this clonotype turned up many times. V usage is TRBV9 and J usage is TRBJ1-1, with D hard to call. The V end lost 0 bases, the J end lost 4 bases, and 7 bases lay between the germline ends. Per the germline V gene, CDR1 is SGDLS and CDR2 is YYNGEE. This CDR3 has 13 amino acids. The CDR3 protein is CASSVAKGTEAFF. In nucleotides, the CDR3 is TGTGCCAGCAGCGTAGCAAAGGGCACTGAAGCTTTCTTT.

The chain combines TRBV19 with TRBJ2-1; 15 nucleotides line up with TRBD2. CDR3 size: 18 residues. Germline CDR1 reads LNHDA; CDR2 reads SQIVND (reference sequence). V lost 2 bases to trimming and J lost 3 bases; unmatched junction nucleotides: 5. The CDR3 nucleotides are TGTGCCAGTAGTATACCGGGACTAGCGGGAGGTAGCTACAATGAGCAGTTCTTC. It translates to CASSIPGLAGGSYNEQFF. The entire variable domain, with the rest obtained from reference TRBV19 and TRBJ2-1, is as follows: DGGITQSPKYLFRKEGQNVTLSCEQNLNHDAMYWYRQDPGQGLRLIYYSQIVNDFQKGDIAEGYSVSREKKESFPLTVTSAQKNPTAFYLCASSIPGLAGGSYNEQFFGPGTRLTVL.

This clonotype was counted only a few times. The chain combines TRBV10-2 with TRBJ2-7; TRBD1 matches at 7 bases. Germline assignment: CDR1 WSHSY and CDR2 SAAADI. V shed 7 bases, J shed 1 base, and the junction held 10 bases outside the gene matches. This CDR3 has 15 amino acids. CDR3 DNA sequence: TGCGCCAGCACGCCCTACGAGGACAGGTCCTACGAGCAGTACTTC. Translated: CASTPYEDRSYEQYF.

Concerning this clonotype itself: A clone one base away is much larger, so this may be a read error. The chain recombines TRBV7-2 with TRBJ2-1; 9 positions match TRBD1. Losses at the gene ends were 3 bases for V and 8 bases for J; bases not matched to a gene: 8. CDR3 size: 15 residues. Germline values: CDR1 SGHTA, CDR2 FQGNSA. Here the CDR3 DNA reads TGTGCCAGCAGCTTGGGACAGGGCTTAGTGGATGAGCAGTTCTTC. It is translated as CASSLGQGLVDEQFF.

There are many counts of this clonotype. The chain recombines TRBV9 with TRBJ1-2, with D possibly being TRBD1 (5 bases). Trimming pared 3 bases from V and 2 bases from J, leaving 14 bases between. This CDR3 contains 15 residues. Germline CDR1 reads SGDLS; CDR2 reads YYNGEE. In nucleotides, the CDR3 is TGTGCCAGCAGCGAGTCGGTCTCAGGGAACTATGGCTACACCTTC. Translation gives CASSESVSGNYGYTF.

This clonotype was observed many times. The V call is TRBV2, the J call TRBJ2-1, with D maybe TRBD1 (6 bases). This CDR3 is 12 amino acids long. CDR1 is SNHLY and CDR2 is FYNNEI in the germline V gene. The V gene lost 3 bases and the J gene lost 8 bases, with 8 bases spanning the gap. The CDR3 DNA reads TGTGCCAGCAGTGATCAGGGGTATGAGCAGTTCTTC. Protein sequence: CASSDQGYEQFF.

The J gene is TRBJ2-3, the V gene TRBV10-3, with 8 bases aligning to TRBD2. V shed 10 bases, J shed 4 bases, and the junction held 7 bases outside the gene matches. CDR1 and CDR2 from the germline V gene are ENHRY and SYGVKD. This CDR3 comprises 13 residues. CDR3 nucleotides: TGTGCCAACCGAGCGGGAGTATCAGATACGCAGTATTTT. This codes for CANRAGVSDTQYF.

This clonotype was seen more than once but under ten times. The V and J genes are TRBV7-2 and TRBJ2-6; 10 bases are a match to TRBD1. Trimming cost V 5 bases and J 4 bases; bases outside gene matches: 14. The CDR3 spans 19 residues. The germline gives CDR1 SGHTA, CDR2 FQGNSA. This CDR3 is CASSTPTGGALIGANVLTF. For the CDR3, the DNA is TGTGCCAGCAGCACACCGACAGGGGGCGCTCTCATAGGGGCCAACGTCCTGACTTTC. The variable domain in full, with the rest retrieved from reference TRBV7-2 and TRBJ2-6, is GAGVSQSPSNKVTEKGKDVELRCDPISGHTALYWYRQSLGQGLEFLIYFQGNSAPDKSGLPSDRFSAERTGGSVSTLTIQRTQQEDSAVYLCASSTPTGGALIGANVLTFGAGSRLTVL.

At least ten counts were recorded for this clonotype. The V gene is TRBV9, the J gene TRBJ2-2; the match to TRBD1 covers 7 bases. This CDR3 spans 13 amino acids. Germline lookup yields CDR1 SGDLS and CDR2 YYNGEE. With V trimmed by 7 bases and J by 8 bases, 8 bases remained unmatched. CDR3 bases: TGTGCCAGCGCCCGGACAGGAAGGGGGGAGCTGTTTTTT. It yields the protein CASARTGRGELFF.

The chain combines TRBV5-1 with TRBJ2-2, with D perhaps matching TRBD1 (5 bases). Germline CDR1 reads SGHRS; CDR2 reads YFSETQ. This CDR3 has 14 amino acids. V was clipped by 7 bases and J by 5 bases, with 15 bases between them. CDR3 coding DNA: TGCGCCAGCGCTCAGGGCCGTGGGACCGGGGAGCTGTTTTTT. It codes for CASAQGRGTGELFF.

V usage is TRBV29-1 and J usage is TRBJ2-1; TRBD2 aligns across 15 bases. Losses at the gene ends were 0 bases for V and 9 bases for J; bases not matched to a gene: 6. The CDR3 has 16 amino acids. Germline V gene sequence: CDR1 SQVTM, CDR2 ANQGSEA. The CDR3 sequence: CSVEDGLAGGPSEQFF. The DNA of the CDR3 is TGCAGCGTTGAAGACGGACTAGCGGGAGGGCCCAGTGAGCAGTTCTTC.